This T cell receptor (beta chain) was recovered during a study of blood T cell repertoires in COVID-19. Individuals drawn from 24 US areas were about 18 to 100 years old. TCRdb's table, derived via immunoSEQ multiplex PCR, lists solely in-frame clones and lacks some. The sample yields under 200,000 clones, roughly 87% seen once. The sample comprised PBMCs or T cells enriched from blood (not recorded which). The receptor's source is a woman in her fifties or sixties who had recovered from COVID-19.

The CDR3 here is CASSSGGARGGYTF. The CDR3 nucleotides are TGTGCCAGCAGTTCGGGAGGGGCCCGGGGGGGCTACACCTTC. V usage is TRBV27 and J usage is TRBJ1-2; tentatively, D is TRBD1 (5 bases). Trimming stripped 4 bases from V and 8 bases from J, with 17 bases between. Germline V gene data show CDR1 as MNHEY and CDR2 as SMNVEV (reference sequence). There are 14 residues in the CDR3.